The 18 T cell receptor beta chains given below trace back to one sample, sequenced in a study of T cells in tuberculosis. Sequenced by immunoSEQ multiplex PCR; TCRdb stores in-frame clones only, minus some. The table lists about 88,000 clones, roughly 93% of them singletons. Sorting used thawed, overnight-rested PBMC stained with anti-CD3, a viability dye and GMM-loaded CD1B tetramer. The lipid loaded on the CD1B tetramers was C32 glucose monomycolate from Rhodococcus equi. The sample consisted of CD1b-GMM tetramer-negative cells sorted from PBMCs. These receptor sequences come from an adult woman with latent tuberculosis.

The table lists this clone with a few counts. The CDR3 reads CASSLRLGRSSGNTIYF. The CDR3 coding sequence is TGTGCCAGCAGCTTGAGGCTGGGGCGGAGCTCTGGAAACACCATATATTTT. The rearrangement uses TRBV13 and TRBJ1-3; a possible D gene is TRBD1 (5 bases). This CDR3 spans 17 amino acids. CDR1 is PRHDT, CDR2 FYEKMQ, per germline (reference sequence). Trimming removed 3 bases at V and 0 bases at J, with 15 bases between.

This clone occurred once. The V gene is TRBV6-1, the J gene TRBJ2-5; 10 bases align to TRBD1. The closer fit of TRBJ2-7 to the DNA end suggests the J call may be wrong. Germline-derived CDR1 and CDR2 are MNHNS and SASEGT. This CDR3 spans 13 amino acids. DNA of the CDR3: TGTGCCAGCAGCTGGACAGGGGGCTACGAGCAGTACTTC. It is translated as CASSWTGGYEQYF.

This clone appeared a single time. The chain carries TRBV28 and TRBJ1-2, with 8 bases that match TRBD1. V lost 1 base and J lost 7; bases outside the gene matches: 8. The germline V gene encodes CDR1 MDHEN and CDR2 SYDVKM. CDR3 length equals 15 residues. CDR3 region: CASSLLAGGWFGYTF. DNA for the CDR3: TGTGCCAGCAGTTTATTAGCAGGGGGCTGGTTTGGCTACACCTTC.

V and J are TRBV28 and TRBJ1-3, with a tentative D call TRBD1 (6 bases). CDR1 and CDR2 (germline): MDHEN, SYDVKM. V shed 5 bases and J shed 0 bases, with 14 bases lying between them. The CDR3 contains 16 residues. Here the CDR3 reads CASSVQGSNSGNTIYF. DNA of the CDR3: TGTGCCAGCAGTGTCCAGGGGTCCAACTCTGGAAACACCATATATTTT.

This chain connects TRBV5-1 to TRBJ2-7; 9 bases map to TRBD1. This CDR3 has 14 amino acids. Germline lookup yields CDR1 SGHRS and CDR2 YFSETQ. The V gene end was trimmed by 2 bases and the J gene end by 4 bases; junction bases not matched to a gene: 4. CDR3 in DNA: TGCGCCAGCAGCTTCGGACAGGGGAGGTACGAGCAGTACTTC. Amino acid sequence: CASSFGQGRYEQYF.

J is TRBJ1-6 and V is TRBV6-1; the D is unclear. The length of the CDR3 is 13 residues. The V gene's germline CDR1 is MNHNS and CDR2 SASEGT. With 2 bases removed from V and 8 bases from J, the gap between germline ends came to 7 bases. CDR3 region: CASSERRDSPLHF. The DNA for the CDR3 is TGTGCCAGCAGTGAAAGGAGGGATTCACCCCTCCACTTT.

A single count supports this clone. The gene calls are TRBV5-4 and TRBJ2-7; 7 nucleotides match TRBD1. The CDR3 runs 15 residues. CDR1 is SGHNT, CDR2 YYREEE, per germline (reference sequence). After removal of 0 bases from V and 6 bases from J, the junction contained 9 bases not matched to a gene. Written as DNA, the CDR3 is TGTGCCAGCAGCTTGGAGGGGGCGCGATTCGCCGAGCAGTACGTC. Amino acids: CASSLEGARFAEQYV.

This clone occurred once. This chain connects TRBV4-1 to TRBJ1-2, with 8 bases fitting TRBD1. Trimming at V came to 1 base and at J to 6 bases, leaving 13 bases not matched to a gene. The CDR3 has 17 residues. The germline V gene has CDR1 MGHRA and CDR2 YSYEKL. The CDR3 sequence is CASSQVSQGAWRDGYTF. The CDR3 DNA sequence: TGCGCCAGCAGCCAAGTAAGCCAGGGGGCCTGGAGGGATGGCTACACCTTC.

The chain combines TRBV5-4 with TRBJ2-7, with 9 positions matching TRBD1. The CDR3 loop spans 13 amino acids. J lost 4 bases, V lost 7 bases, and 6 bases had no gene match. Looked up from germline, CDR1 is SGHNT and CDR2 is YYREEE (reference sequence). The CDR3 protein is CASGEDRGYEQYV. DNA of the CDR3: TGTGCCAGCGGGGAGGACAGGGGATACGAGCAGTACGTC.

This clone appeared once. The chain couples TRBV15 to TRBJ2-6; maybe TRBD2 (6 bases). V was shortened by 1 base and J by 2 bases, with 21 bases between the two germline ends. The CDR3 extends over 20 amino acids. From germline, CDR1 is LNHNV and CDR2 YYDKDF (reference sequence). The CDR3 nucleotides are TGTGCCACCAGCAGAGGGACCCTCAGGGCACGGACTACTGGGGCCAACGTCCTGACTTTC. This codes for CATSRGTLRARTTGANVLTF.

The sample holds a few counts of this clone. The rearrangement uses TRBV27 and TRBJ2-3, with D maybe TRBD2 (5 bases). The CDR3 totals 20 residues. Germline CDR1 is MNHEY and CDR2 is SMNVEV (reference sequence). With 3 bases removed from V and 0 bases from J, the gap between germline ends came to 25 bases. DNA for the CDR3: TGTGCCAGCAGTTTTATCTTCGCGGGTCTCATTCATTCTAGCACAGATACGCAGTATTTT. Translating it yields CASSFIFAGLIHSSTDTQYF.

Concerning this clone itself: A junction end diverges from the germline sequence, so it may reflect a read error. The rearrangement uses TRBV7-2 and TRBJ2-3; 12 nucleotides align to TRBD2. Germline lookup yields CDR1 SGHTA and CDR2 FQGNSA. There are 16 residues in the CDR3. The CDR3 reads CASSLAGGRGTDTQYF. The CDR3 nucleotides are TGTGCCAGCAGCCTAGCGGGGGGGCGGGGCACAGATACGCAGTATTTT.

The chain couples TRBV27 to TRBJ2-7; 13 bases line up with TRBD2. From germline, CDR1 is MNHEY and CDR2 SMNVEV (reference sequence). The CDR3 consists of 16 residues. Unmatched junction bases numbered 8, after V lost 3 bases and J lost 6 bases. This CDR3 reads CASSFRTSGGRGEQYF. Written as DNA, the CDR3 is TGTGCCAGCAGTTTCCGGACTAGCGGGGGACGGGGCGAGCAGTACTTC.

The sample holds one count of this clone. The CDR3: CASSPMPRDIYNEQFF. The CDR3 nucleotides read TGTGCCAGCAGCCCCATGCCCCGGGACATCTACAATGAGCAGTTCTTC. The chain uses TRBV7-6 and TRBJ2-1, with D possibly being TRBD1 (6 bases). This CDR3 contains 16 residues. V was clipped by 5 bases and J by 3 bases, with 17 bases between them. Looked up from germline, CDR1 is SGHVS and CDR2 is FNYEAQ.

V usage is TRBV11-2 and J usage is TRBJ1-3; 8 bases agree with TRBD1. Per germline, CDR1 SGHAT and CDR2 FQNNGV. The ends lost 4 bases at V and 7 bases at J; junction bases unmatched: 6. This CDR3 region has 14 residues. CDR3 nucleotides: TGTGCCAGCAGCTACAGGGGGTTAGGCAACACCATATATTTT. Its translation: CASSYRGLGNTIYF.

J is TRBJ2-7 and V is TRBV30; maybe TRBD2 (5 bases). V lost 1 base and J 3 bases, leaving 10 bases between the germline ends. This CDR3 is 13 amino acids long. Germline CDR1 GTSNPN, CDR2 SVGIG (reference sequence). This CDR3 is CAWSAVGGYEQYF. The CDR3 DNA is TGTGCCTGGAGTGCCGTCGGAGGCTACGAGCAGTACTTC.

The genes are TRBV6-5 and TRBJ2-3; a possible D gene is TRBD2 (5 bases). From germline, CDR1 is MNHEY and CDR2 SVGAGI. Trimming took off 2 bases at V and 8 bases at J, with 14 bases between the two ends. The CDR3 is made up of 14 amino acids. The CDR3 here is CASSYAYEGGTQYF. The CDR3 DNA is TGTGCCAGCAGTTACGCCTACGAAGGAGGTACGCAGTATTTT.

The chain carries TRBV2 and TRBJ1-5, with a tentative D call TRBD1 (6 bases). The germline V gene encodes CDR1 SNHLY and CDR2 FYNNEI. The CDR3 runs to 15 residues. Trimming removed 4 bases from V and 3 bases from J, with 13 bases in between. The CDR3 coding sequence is TGTGCCAGCAGTGGGGGAGGGGGGGCCAATCAGCCCCAGCATTTT. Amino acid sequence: CASSGGGGANQPQHF.